These T cell receptor beta chains were read from a single sample in a study of cytomegalovirus exposure and HLA in healthy donors. Measured with immunoSEQ multiplex PCR; TCRdb has only the in-frame clones, and not every one. The data show more than 200,000 clones, roughly 70% seen once. The sample consisted of PBMCs. The receptors were sampled from a man between 40 and 49 years old in good health and CMV-seropositive. Both conserved end residues are part of each CDR3. A D gene is named only where the DNA matches it firmly. Clone size is stated in some rows and not others, as once, few, many or a class when expanded.

D gene: TRBD2
clone size: .
V gene: TRBV5-1
J gene: TRBJ2-3
CDR3 protein: CASSSSGGATDTQYF
CDR3 DNA: TGCGCCAGCAGCTCTAGCGGGGGGGCGACAGATACGCAGTATTTT

D gene: TRBD1
clone size: .
V gene: TRBV5-1
J gene: TRBJ1-4
CDR3 protein: CASSPGQGKNEKLFF
CDR3 DNA: TGCGCCAGCAGCCCCGGACAGGGCAAGAATGAAAAACTGTTTTTT

D gene: TRBD2
clone size: few
V gene: TRBV5-8
J gene: TRBJ2-1
CDR3 protein: CASSTGTSGGHEQFF
CDR3 DNA: TGTGCCAGCAGCACCGGGACTAGCGGGGGACACGAGCAGTTCTTC

D gene: .
clone size: few
V gene: TRBV7-9
J gene: TRBJ1-1
CDR3 protein: CASSSLGNTEAFF
CDR3 DNA: TGTGCCAGCAGCTCACTCGGGAACACTGAAGCTTTCTTT

D gene: .
clone size: .
V gene: TRBV10-3
J gene: TRBJ2-7
CDR3 protein: CAISVNGEQYF
CDR3 DNA: TGTGCCATCAGTGTAAACGGCGAGCAGTACTTC

D gene: .
clone size: .
V gene: TRBV19
J gene: TRBJ2-2
CDR3 protein: CASTDTGELFF
CDR3 DNA: TGTGCCAGTACCGACACCGGGGAGCTGTTTTTT

D gene: .
clone size: .
V gene: TRBV18
J gene: TRBJ1-1
CDR3 protein: CASSRVTGRTEAFF
CDR3 DNA: TGTGCCAGCTCAAGGGTTACAGGGAGAACTGAAGCTTTCTTT

D gene: .
clone size: .
V gene: TRBV15
J gene: TRBJ2-7
CDR3 protein: CATSRDRGHCVQYF
CDR3 DNA: TGTGCCACCAGCAGAGATCGGGGACACTGCGTACAGTACTTC

D gene: .
clone size: .
V gene: TRBV6-4
J gene: TRBJ2-3
CDR3 protein: CASKTQRDTDTQYF
CDR3 DNA: TGTGCCAGCAAGACCCAACGGGACACAGATACGCAGTATTTT

D gene: TRBD1
clone size: .
V gene: TRBV9
J gene: TRBJ2-7
CDR3 protein: CASSVGTGSEQYF
CDR3 DNA: TGTGCCAGCAGCGTCGGGACAGGGAGCGAGCAGTACTTC

D gene: .
clone size: once
V gene: TRBV6-6
J gene: TRBJ2-7
CDR3 protein: CASSYQGTYEQYF
CDR3 DNA: TGTGCCAGCAGTTACCAGGGAACCTACGAGCAGTACTTC

D gene: TRBD1
clone size: .
V gene: TRBV27
J gene: TRBJ1-2
CDR3 protein: CASSFRQGTSYTF
CDR3 DNA: TGTGCCAGCAGTTTCCGACAGGGAACGAGCTACACCTTC

D gene: TRBD1
clone size: .
V gene: TRBV6-5
J gene: TRBJ1-5
CDR3 protein: CASGSRGQGSNQPQHF
CDR3 DNA: TGTGCCAGCGGTTCAAGGGGACAGGGAAGCAATCAGCCCCAGCATTTT

D gene: .
clone size: .
V gene: TRBV5-8
J gene: TRBJ2-5
CDR3 protein: CASSFLGAAETQYF
CDR3 DNA: TGTGCCAGCAGCTTTTTGGGGGCGGCGGAGACCCAGTACTTC

D gene: TRBD2
clone size: few
V gene: TRBV19
J gene: TRBJ2-2
CDR3 protein: CASSPRGVTGELFF
CDR3 DNA: TGTGCCAGTAGCCCGCGGGGGGTCACCGGGGAGCTGTTTTTT

D gene: TRBD2
clone size: .
V gene: TRBV28
J gene: TRBJ2-7
CDR3 protein: CASSYPSSGGTDYEQYF
CDR3 DNA: TGTGCCAGCAGTTACCCCTCTAGCGGGGGGACTGACTACGAGCAGTACTTC

D gene: .
clone size: few
V gene: TRBV6-6
J gene: TRBJ1-1
CDR3 protein: CASSTYRETEAFF
CDR3 DNA: TGTGCCAGCAGTACATACAGGGAAACTGAAGCTTTCTTT

D gene: .
clone size: .
V gene: TRBV19
J gene: TRBJ2-5
CDR3 protein: CASSIAETQYF
CDR3 DNA: TGTGCCAGTAGTATAGCTGAGACCCAGTACTTC

D gene: .
clone size: .
V gene: TRBV10-3
J gene: TRBJ1-2
CDR3 protein: CATNPNRVEGYTF
CDR3 DNA: TGTGCCACCAACCCGAACAGGGTGGAGGGCTACACCTTC

D gene: .
clone size: .
V gene: TRBV2
J gene: TRBJ2-3
CDR3 protein: CASRLTGGTDTQYF
CDR3 DNA: TGTGCCAGCAGGCTGACAGGCGGCACAGATACGCAGTATTTT

D gene: .
clone size: once
V gene: TRBV5-4
J gene: TRBJ2-3
CDR3 protein: CASSPGIATDTQYF
CDR3 DNA: TGTGCCAGCAGCCCCGGGATTGCCACAGATACGCAGTATTTT

D gene: TRBD2
clone size: .
V gene: TRBV4-3
J gene: TRBJ2-2
CDR3 protein: CASSPQPSGGGTGELFF
CDR3 DNA: TGCGCCAGCAGCCCTCAGCCTAGCGGGGGGGGCACCGGGGAGCTGTTTTTT

D gene: .
clone size: few
V gene: TRBV19
J gene: TRBJ1-2
CDR3 protein: CASSIVWSPATLRYTF
CDR3 DNA: TGTGCCAGTAGTATAGTGTGGAGCCCCGCCACACTACGCTACACCTTC

D gene: TRBD2
clone size: .
V gene: TRBV9
J gene: TRBJ2-1
CDR3 protein: CASSVATSGTYNEQFF
CDR3 DNA: TGTGCCAGCAGCGTAGCAACTAGCGGAACCTACAATGAGCAGTTCTTC

D gene: TRBD2
clone size: .
V gene: TRBV19
J gene: TRBJ2-1
CDR3 protein: CASSNSGGAYNEQFF
CDR3 DNA: TGTGCCAGTAGCAATAGCGGGGGGGCCTACAATGAGCAGTTCTTC

D gene: .
clone size: .
V gene: TRBV5-4
J gene: TRBJ1-1
CDR3 protein: CASSLAGNTEAFF
CDR3 DNA: TGTGCCAGCAGCTTAGCGGGAAACACTGAAGCTTTCTTT

D gene: .
clone size: .
V gene: TRBV11-2
J gene: TRBJ2-1
CDR3 protein: CASSSQGTEQFF
CDR3 DNA: TGTGCCAGCAGCTCCCAGGGGACTGAGCAGTTCTTC

D gene: .
clone size: .
V gene: TRBV2
J gene: TRBJ1-2
CDR3 protein: CASRYSRGVYGYTF
CDR3 DNA: TGTGCCAGCAGATACTCTCGGGGGGTATATGGCTACACCTTC

D gene: .
clone size: .
V gene: TRBV6-1
J gene: TRBJ1-2
CDR3 protein: CASSEVRGGGYTF
CDR3 DNA: TGTGCCAGCAGTGAAGTAAGGGGAGGAGGCTACACCTTC

D gene: .
clone size: .
V gene: TRBV19
J gene: TRBJ2-2
CDR3 protein: CATNGGSANTGELFF
CDR3 DNA: TGTGCCACCAATGGGGGGTCAGCGAACACCGGGGAGCTGTTTTTT

D gene: TRBD1
clone size: .
V gene: TRBV5-1
J gene: TRBJ1-1
CDR3 protein: CASSIGTAVNTEAFF
CDR3 DNA: TGCGCCAGCAGCATAGGGACAGCGGTGAACACTGAAGCTTTCTTT

D gene: TRBD2
clone size: .
V gene: TRBV15
J gene: TRBJ2-3
CDR3 protein: CATSRDVTGGGDTDTQYF
CDR3 DNA: TGTGCCACCAGCAGAGATGTCACTGGTGGGGGGGACACAGATACGCAGTATTTT

D gene: .
clone size: .
V gene: TRBV5-6
J gene: TRBJ1-2
CDR3 protein: CASSLYWRQGNGYTF
CDR3 DNA: TGTGCCAGCAGCTTGTATTGGCGTCAGGGAAATGGCTACACCTTC

D gene: .
clone size: .
V gene: TRBV9
J gene: TRBJ2-5
CDR3 protein: CASSVGAGETQYF
CDR3 DNA: TGTGCCAGCAGCGTAGGGGCTGGAGAGACCCAGTACTTC

D gene: .
clone size: once
V gene: TRBV18
J gene: TRBJ2-5
CDR3 protein: CASSPPTQETQYF
CDR3 DNA: TGTGCCAGCTCCCCACCGACACAAGAGACCCAGTACTTC

D gene: TRBD1
clone size: few
V gene: TRBV6-1
J gene: TRBJ2-7
CDR3 protein: CASRLTGGQGEQYF
CDR3 DNA: TGTGCCAGCAGATTGACAGGGGGTCAAGGCGAGCAGTACTTC

D gene: .
clone size: .
V gene: TRBV7-9
J gene: TRBJ1-1
CDR3 protein: CSSSPPTGGTEAFF
CDR3 DNA: TGTTCCAGCAGCCCCCCGACCGGGGGCACTGAAGCTTTCTTT

D gene: .
clone size: few
V gene: TRBV15
J gene: TRBJ2-7
CDR3 protein: CATSRDPGDEQYF
CDR3 DNA: TGTGCCACCAGCAGAGATCCCGGAGACGAGCAGTACTTC

D gene: TRBD1
clone size: .
V gene: TRBV7-2
J gene: TRBJ1-4
CDR3 protein: CASSTRGQGWEKLFF
CDR3 DNA: TGTGCCAGCAGCACACGAGGACAGGGTTGGGAAAAACTGTTTTTT

D gene: .
clone size: .
V gene: TRBV15
J gene: TRBJ2-7
CDR3 protein: CATSRGGGISYEQYF
CDR3 DNA: TGTGCCACCAGCAGAGGGGGAGGAATCTCCTACGAGCAGTACTTC

D gene: .
clone size: .
V gene: TRBV9
J gene: TRBJ1-1
CDR3 protein: CASSVYSRGGHTEAFF
CDR3 DNA: TGTGCCAGCAGCGTATATAGTCGGGGGGGGCACACTGAAGCTTTCTTT

D gene: .
clone size: .
V gene: TRBV11-2
J gene: TRBJ2-7
CDR3 protein: CASSLAGSLYEQYF
CDR3 DNA: TGTGCCAGCAGCTTGGCAGGATCCCTCTACGAGCAGTACTTC

D gene: TRBD1
clone size: .
V gene: TRBV29-1
J gene: TRBJ1-4
CDR3 protein: CSGLDRGRPKLFF
CDR3 DNA: TGCAGCGGGTTGGACAGGGGTCGCCCAAAACTGTTTTTT

D gene: TRBD1
clone size: .
V gene: TRBV7-6
J gene: TRBJ1-1
CDR3 protein: CASSLGVRGRLNTEAFF
CDR3 DNA: TGTGCCAGCAGCTTAGGGGTCAGGGGGCGGCTAAACACTGAAGCTTTCTTT

D gene: .
clone size: .
V gene: TRBV6-1
J gene: TRBJ2-7
CDR3 protein: CASRRRDNSYEQHF
CDR3 DNA: TGTGCCAGCAGGAGAAGGGACAACTCCTACGAGCAGCACTTC